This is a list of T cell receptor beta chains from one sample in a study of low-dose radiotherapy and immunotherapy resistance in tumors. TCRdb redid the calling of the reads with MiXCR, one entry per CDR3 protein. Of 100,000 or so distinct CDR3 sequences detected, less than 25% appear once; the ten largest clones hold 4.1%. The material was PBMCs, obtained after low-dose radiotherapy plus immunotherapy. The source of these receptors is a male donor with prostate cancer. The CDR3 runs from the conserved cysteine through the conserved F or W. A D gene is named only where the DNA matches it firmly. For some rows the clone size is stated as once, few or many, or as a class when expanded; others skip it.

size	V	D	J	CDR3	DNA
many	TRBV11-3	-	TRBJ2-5	CASSPRESGPETQYF	TGTGCCAGCAGCCCAAGGGAAAGCGGGCCGGAGACCCAGTACTTC
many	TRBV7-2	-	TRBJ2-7	CASSFADSLYEQYF	TGTGCCAGCAGCTTCGCGGACAGCCTCTACGAGCAGTACTTC
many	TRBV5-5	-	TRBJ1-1	CASSLVATRGTEAFF	TGTGCCAGCAGCTTGGTGGCGACAAGGGGCACTGAAGCTTTCTTT
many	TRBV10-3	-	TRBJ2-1	CAIRGQENRGEQFF	TGTGCCATCAGAGGGCAGGAAAACCGGGGTGAGCAGTTCTTC
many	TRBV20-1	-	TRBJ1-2	CSGEKTGQTYGYTF	TGCAGTGGGGAAAAGACAGGCCAGACCTATGGCTACACCTTC
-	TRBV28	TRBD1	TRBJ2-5	CASSRSRDRGLETQYF	TGTGCCAGCAGCCGCAGCCGGGACAGGGGTCTCGAGACCCAGTACTTC
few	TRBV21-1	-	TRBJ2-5	CASSKGGSGVKETQYF	TGTGCCAGCAGCAAAGGTGGTAGCGGGGTAAAAGAGACCCAGTACTTC
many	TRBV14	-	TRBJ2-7	CASSQAGYRGEQYF	TGTGCCAGCAGCCAAGCCGGTTATAGGGGCGAGCAGTACTTC
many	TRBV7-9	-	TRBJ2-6	CASSLGTGETNVLTF	TGTGCCAGCAGCTTAGGTACAGGTGAGACCAACGTCCTGACTTTC
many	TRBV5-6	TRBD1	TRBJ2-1	CASSVRDRGSYNEQFF	TGTGCCAGCAGCGTCCGGGACAGGGGATCCTACAATGAGCAGTTCTTC
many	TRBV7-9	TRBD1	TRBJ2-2	CASSLLQGASGELFF	TGTGCCAGCAGCTTATTACAGGGGGCATCCGGGGAGCTGTTTTTT
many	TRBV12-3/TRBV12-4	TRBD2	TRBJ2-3	CASSFGSGGGTQYF	TGTGCCAGCAGTTTCGGTAGCGGGGGTGGTACGCAGTATTTT
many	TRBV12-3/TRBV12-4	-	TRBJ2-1	CASSLGEATYNEQFF	TGTGCCAGCAGTTTGGGCGAGGCAACCTACAATGAGCAGTTCTTC
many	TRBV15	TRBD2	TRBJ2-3	CATSRGAGVSTDTQYF	TGTGCCACCAGCAGAGGAGCGGGGGTGAGCACAGATACGCAGTATTTT
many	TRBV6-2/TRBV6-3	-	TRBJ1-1	CASRAETEAFF	TGTGCCAGCAGGGCGGAAACTGAAGCTTTCTTT
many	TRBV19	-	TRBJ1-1	CASSISQGLNTEAFF	TGTGCCAGTAGTATCTCCCAGGGGTTGAACACTGAAGCTTTCTTT
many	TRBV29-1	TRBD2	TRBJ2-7	CSVEDKAGRSYEQYF	TGCAGCGTTGAAGACAAAGCGGGGCGCTCCTACGAGCAGTACTTC